Here is one TCR beta chain with its context. It has no known antigen specificity. Base quality data are lacking; no much larger clone is found one base away. The library was produced with the immunoSEQ multiplex PCR assay. This is the immuneACCESS table as TCRdb keeps it, with only in-frame sequences that have V and J called. A part of the clones is gone; compared with another copy, unresolved V genes explain less than half, and the rest is unexplained. Recorded for this sample are about 23,000 clones; roughly 69% of them occurred a single time. In total, the top ten clones hold 20% to 30% of the sample. The data originate from a study of ipilimumab plus nivolumab after autologous stem cell transplantation (dated by TCRdb to the early 2020s). Background for the entire study: The median number of doses received by trial patients was about five for ipilimumab and under 10 for nivolumab. Both primary refractory and relapsed disease were represented in the DLBCL cohort, where 18-month progression-free survival was 85.7% and 28.6%, respectively. Patients undergoing autologous transplant for high-risk diffuse large B cell lymphoma, mature T cell lymphoma, or multiple myeloma were enrolled in the trial. The intent-to-treat population of the trial was made up of about 37 patients. Study-wide findings and limitations: Per the authors, a biologic rationale for further study of the post-transplant checkpoint inhibition approach was offered by T cell receptor repertoire, regulatory T cell phenotype and gut microbiota profiles. The authors concluded that combined checkpoint inhibition appeared tolerable when used as consolidation after transplant.

Including the terminal cysteine and phenylalanine, the CDR3 comprises 14 residues. CDR3 DNA is the only sequence kept; it has 42 bases, read in frame from the first base. At the junction V is shortened by 3 bases and J by 0 bases, with 8 bases in between. Looking up the germline V gene (reference sequence) yields CDR1 SEHNR and CDR2 FQNEAQ. Checkpoint therapy was initiated 14 to 28 days after autologous transplant, and ipilimumab was administered at 1 mg/kg intravenously on day 1 of selected weeks. Patients received nivolumab at 3 mg/kg intravenously on day 1 of weeks 1, 4, 7, 10, and every two weeks through week 26. Combined checkpoint inhibition with ipilimumab and nivolumab as consolidation after autologous stem cell transplantation was tested in a Phase Ib clinical trial.

This sequence originates from a male donor with diffuse large B-cell lymphoma. In this chain, TRBV7-9 is recombined with TRBJ1-2, with the D gene not clear enough to name. The sequences come from PBMCs, collected in a trial of ipilimumab plus nivolumab as post-transplant consolidation. The DNA is TGTGCCAGCAGCTTCCCTGGGCCTAACTATGGCTACACCTTC. Protein translation: CASSFPGPNYGYTF.